This entry lists 14 T cell receptor beta chains sequenced from one sample in a study of T cells in Graves' hyperthyroidism and ophthalmopathy. Amplification targeted TCR beta CDR3 regions from RNA transcripts. A first-round RT-PCR of the TCR CDR3 used the HTBI primer set. TCRdb called the multiplex PCR reads again in MiXCR, with one record for every CDR3 protein. The sample yields approximately 600,000 distinct CDR3 sequences, about 15% seen once. The source material was blood. The receptors derive from a woman aged 40 to 50 with Graves' ophthalmopathy.

This clonotype appeared many times. This CDR3 reads CASRLRGHTEAFF. CDR3 in DNA: TGTGCCAGCAGGCTCAGGGGGCACACTGAAGCTTTCTTT. This rearrangement joins TRBV12-3 or TRBV12-4 to TRBJ1-1; 8 nucleotides line up with TRBD1. V shed 6 bases, J shed 3 bases, and the junction held 3 bases outside the gene matches. This CDR3 is built from 13 residues.

This clonotype was detected only a few times. The genes are TRBV6-2 or TRBV6-3 and TRBJ2-6, with unresolved D. This CDR3 spans 16 amino acids. The V end lost 5 bases, the J end lost 0 bases, and 11 bases lay between the germline ends. From germline, CDR1 is MNHEY and CDR2 SVGEGT. The CDR3 region is CASSTGRNSGANVLTF. The CDR3 nucleotides are TGTGCCAGCAGTACCGGACGGAACTCTGGGGCCAACGTCCTGACTTTC.

The chain is built from TRBV20-1 and TRBJ1-1; no clear D gene. CDR1 is DFQATT and CDR2 is SNEGSKA in the germline V gene (reference sequence). This CDR3 is 14 amino acids long. Trimming removed 0 bases at V and 4 bases at J, with 12 bases between. This CDR3 is CSARDLTGSTEAFF. DNA of the CDR3: TGCAGTGCTAGAGACTTAACGGGGTCCACTGAAGCTTTCTTT.

The J gene is TRBJ1-2, the V gene TRBV11-1, with TRBD1 matching 8 bases. The CDR3 spans 15 residues. V gave up 2 bases and J gave up 1 base; unmatched junction bases: 3. CDR1 and CDR2 from the germline V gene are SGHAT and FQDESV (reference sequence). CDR3 protein: CASSLLGQDNYGYTF. The CDR3 DNA reads TGTGCCAGCAGCTTATTGGGACAGGATAACTATGGCTACACCTTC.

The table lists this clonotype with many counts. This chain connects TRBV20-1 to TRBJ2-7, with no clear D. From germline, CDR1 is DFQATT and CDR2 SNEGSKA (reference sequence). This CDR3 has 15 residues. V was pared by 0 bases and J by 3 bases, with 15 bases between. The CDR3 loop reads CSARDLQATNYEQYF. The CDR3 DNA reads TGCAGTGCTAGAGATCTCCAGGCAACTAACTACGAGCAGTACTTC.

There are many counts of this clonotype. The chain uses TRBV6-5 and TRBJ2-5, with 7 bases identical to TRBD1. The CDR3 is 14 amino acids. V gave up 5 bases and J gave up 3 bases; unmatched junction bases: 6. Germline loops: CDR1 MNHEY, CDR2 SVGAGI. CDR3 sequence: CASSIQGMEETQYF. Written as DNA, the CDR3 is TGTGCCAGCAGTATACAGGGGATGGAAGAGACCCAGTACTTC.

In this sample, this clonotype turned up a few times. V and J are TRBV4-3 and TRBJ2-7; 11 nucleotides line up with TRBD2. Germline V gene data show CDR1 as LGHNA and CDR2 as YSLEER. CDR3 length equals 16 residues. V lost 4 bases to trimming and J lost 1 base; unmatched junction nucleotides: 6. The CDR3 region has the DNA TGCGCCAGCAGCCGCACCGGGACTAGCGGTTCCTACGAGCAGTACTTC. Translated: CASSRTGTSGSYEQYF.

This clonotype was recorded many times. V is TRBV12-3 or TRBV12-4 and J is TRBJ1-6; a possible D gene is TRBD1 (6 bases). The CDR3 is 15 residues long. V lost 1 base and J 9 bases, leaving 13 bases between the germline ends. The CDR3 spells CASSLEGGQSSPLHF. In DNA, the CDR3 is TGTGCCAGCAGTTTAGAAGGGGGGCAGAGTTCACCCCTCCACTTT.

Many counts were recorded for this clonotype. The rearrangement joins TRBV5-5 to TRBJ2-5; the match to TRBD2 covers 9 bases. V trimming: 3 bases; J trimming: 1 base; junction bases outside the gene matches: 13. Germline CDR1 and CDR2: SGHKS and YYEKEE (reference sequence). The CDR3 runs to 18 residues. The CDR3 bases are TGTGCCAGCAGCTATGGCGGGAGGGCCTCCCCCTTCCAAGAGACCCAGTACTTC. Translation gives CASSYGGRASPFQETQYF.

This clonotype showed up just a few times. The V gene is TRBV5-1, the J gene TRBJ2-7, with a weak D call TRBD1 (6 bases). Germline V CDR1 and CDR2: SGHRS, YFSETQ. The CDR3 loop spans 15 amino acids. Trimming left V 2 bases short and J 4 bases short, with 16 bases between. The CDR3 region is CASSFTGLKEYEQYF. The CDR3 DNA sequence: TGCGCCAGCAGCTTTACAGGGCTAAAGGAATACGAGCAGTACTTC.

This clonotype was seen a few times. The CDR3 sequence is CASSEEAYNEQFF. CDR3 coding DNA: TGTGCCAGCAGTGAAGAGGCCTACAATGAGCAGTTCTTC. The V call is TRBV6-1, the J call TRBJ2-1; no clear D. The CDR3 contains 13 residues. Germline lookup yields CDR1 MNHNS and CDR2 SASEGT. V was clipped by 1 base and J by 2 bases, with 3 bases between them.

The count of this clonotype is one. This chain connects TRBV6-2 or TRBV6-3 to TRBJ2-7; D perhaps matches TRBD2 (6 bases). Looked up from germline, CDR1 is MNHEY and CDR2 is SVGEGT. The length of the CDR3 is 17 residues. V shed 2 bases and J shed 5 bases, with 22 bases lying between them. CDR3 in DNA: TGTGCCAGCAGTTACGAATTGGGGGGAACCTCCGTCAACGAGCAGTACTTC. Protein sequence: CASSYELGGTSVNEQYF.

Only a few counts were recorded for this clonotype. The rearrangement uses TRBV19 and TRBJ2-7; TRBD2 might be the D (6 bases). V lost 6 bases and J 0 bases, leaving 18 bases between the germline ends. CDR1 is LNHDA and CDR2 is SQIVND in the germline V gene (reference sequence). The CDR3 is 16 amino acids. In nucleotides, the CDR3 is TGTGCCAGTAGCCCCGCTTCGGGGGTTGGCTCCTACGAGCAGTACTTC. As protein: CASSPASGVGSYEQYF.

This rearrangement joins TRBV20-1 to TRBJ2-2; the D call may be TRBD1 or TRBD2 (6 bases each). Germline assignment: CDR1 DFQATT and CDR2 SNEGSKA (reference sequence). V lost 0 bases and J lost 4, with 12 bases in between. There are 15 residues in the CDR3. CDR3 in DNA: TGCAGTGCTAGAGATCTTGGAGGGGGCACCGGGGAGCTGTTTTTT. Protein product: CSARDLGGGTGELFF.